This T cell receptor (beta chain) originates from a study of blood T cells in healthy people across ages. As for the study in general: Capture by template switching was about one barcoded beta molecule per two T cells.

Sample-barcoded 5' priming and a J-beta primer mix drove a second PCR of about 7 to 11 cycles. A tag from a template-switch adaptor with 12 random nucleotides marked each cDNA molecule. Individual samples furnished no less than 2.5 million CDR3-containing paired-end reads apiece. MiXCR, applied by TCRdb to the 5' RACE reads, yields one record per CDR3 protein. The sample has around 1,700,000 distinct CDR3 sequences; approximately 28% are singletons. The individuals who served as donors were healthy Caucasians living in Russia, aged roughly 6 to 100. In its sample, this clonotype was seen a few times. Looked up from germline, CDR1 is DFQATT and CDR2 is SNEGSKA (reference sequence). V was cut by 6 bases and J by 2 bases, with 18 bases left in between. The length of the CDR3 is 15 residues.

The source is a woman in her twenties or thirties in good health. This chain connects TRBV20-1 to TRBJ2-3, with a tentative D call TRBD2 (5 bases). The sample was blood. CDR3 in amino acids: CSADPGRVNTDTQYF. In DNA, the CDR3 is TGCAGTGCCGACCCCGGGCGGGTCAACACAGATACGCAGTATTTT.